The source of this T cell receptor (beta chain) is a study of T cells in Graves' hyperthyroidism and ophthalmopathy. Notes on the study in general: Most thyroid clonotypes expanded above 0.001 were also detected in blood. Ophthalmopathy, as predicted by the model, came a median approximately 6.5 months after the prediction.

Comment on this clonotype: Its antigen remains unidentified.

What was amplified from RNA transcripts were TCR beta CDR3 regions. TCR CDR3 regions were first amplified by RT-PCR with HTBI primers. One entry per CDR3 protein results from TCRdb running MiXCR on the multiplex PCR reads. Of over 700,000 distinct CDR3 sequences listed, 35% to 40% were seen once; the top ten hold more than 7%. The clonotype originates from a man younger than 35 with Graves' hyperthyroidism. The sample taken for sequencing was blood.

Here the CDR3 DNA reads TGTGCCAGCAGCCAGGAACCGTGGATCGGGGAGCTGTTTTTT. Protein sequence: CASSQEPWIGELFF. V and J are TRBV9 and TRBJ2-2, with D hard to call. The V gene's germline CDR1 is SGDLS and CDR2 YYNGEE. Trimming removed 4 bases from V and 7 bases from J, with 14 bases in between. The CDR3 loop spans 14 amino acids.